Listed here are 31 T cell receptor beta chains from one sample, sequenced in a study of CD8+ T cells in alopecia areata. The sequencing template was cDNA reverse transcribed from extracted RNA. TCRdb's copy holds only in-frame clones and misses some; the assay was immunoSEQ multiplex PCR. Among some 130,000 clones, around 49% were seen once, and the ten largest hold around a sixth. The source material was CD8+ T cells sorted from blood, sampled at week 0. These receptors all stem from a human donor with alopecia areata.

The chain employs TRBV6-1 and TRBJ1-2; TRBD1 might be the D (6 bases). CDR3 length: 14 amino acids. The V end was cut by 5 bases, the J end by 2 bases, with 12 bases between. In germline, CDR1 is MNHNS, CDR2 SASEGT. The CDR3 sequence: CASSQTGQNYGYTF. The CDR3, as DNA: TGTGCCAGCAGTCAAACCGGACAGAACTATGGCTACACCTTC.

This clone was observed a few times. The chain has TRBV9 and TRBJ2-3, with a weak D call TRBD1 (5 bases). CDR1 is SGDLS, CDR2 YYNGEE, per germline. This CDR3 has 14 residues. V was shortened by 4 bases and J by 0 bases, with 9 bases between the two germline ends. The DNA of the CDR3 is TGTGCCAGCAGCCCACACAGGAGCACAGATACGCAGTATTTT. Translated, it gives CASSPHRSTDTQYF.

V and J are TRBV6-1 and TRBJ2-7, with a possible D match to TRBD1 (6 bases). V lost 5 bases and J 3 bases, leaving 17 bases between the germline ends. Germline CDR1 and CDR2: MNHNS and SASEGT. The CDR3 length is 15 residues. The CDR3 reads CASSQGTLIFYEQYF. CDR3 nucleotide sequence: TGTGCCAGCAGTCAGGGGACACTTATCTTCTACGAGCAGTACTTC.

The CDR3 sequence is CASSQVIRVTGELFF. The CDR3 nucleotides are TGCGCCAGCAGCCAAGTTATAAGGGTTACCGGGGAGCTGTTTTTT. This chain uses TRBV4-1 with TRBJ2-2; D unresolved. The length of the CDR3 is 15 residues. In germline, CDR1 is MGHRA, CDR2 YSYEKL. Trimming cost V 1 base and J 5 bases, with 11 bases left between them.

The rearrangement joins TRBV15 to TRBJ2-5; 8 nucleotides match TRBD1. The length of the CDR3 is 15 residues. Trimming removed 0 bases from V and 5 bases from J; junction bases left unmatched: 5. Germline V gene lookup returns CDR1 LNHNV and CDR2 YYDKDF (reference sequence). DNA of the CDR3: TGTGCCACCAGCAGAGAGGCAGGGGGCGGGGAGACCCAGTACTTC. Translation: CATSREAGGGETQYF.

The chain couples TRBV30 to TRBJ1-1; D not certain. Trimming took off 4 bases at V and 0 bases at J, with 6 bases between the two ends. This CDR3 is 12 amino acids long. CDR1 and CDR2 from the germline V gene are GTSNPN and SVGIG (reference sequence). In DNA form, the CDR3 reads TGTGCCTGGACCATAATGAACACTGAAGCTTTCTTT. Protein: CAWTIMNTEAFF. Drawing the rest from reference TRBV30 and TRBJ1-1, the complete variable domain is SQTIHQWPATLVQPVGSPLSLECTVEGTSNPNLYWYRQAAGRGLQLLFYSVGIGQISSEVPQNLSASRPQDRQFILSSKKLLLSDSGFYLCAWTIMNTEAFFGQGTRLTVV.

The chain couples TRBV30 to TRBJ2-1, with TRBD1 matching over 10 bases. The CDR3 is made up of 13 amino acids. Germline V gene sequence: CDR1 GTSNPN, CDR2 SVGIG (reference sequence). The CDR3 nucleotides read TGTGCGGTAGACAGGGGGCTAATGAATGAGCAGTTCTTC. It is translated as CAVDRGLMNEQFF.

V is TRBV30 and J is TRBJ2-1; D is unresolved. V was cut by 3 bases and J by 7 bases, with 13 bases left in between. This CDR3 has 13 amino acids. CDR1 is GTSNPN, CDR2 SVGIG, per germline (reference sequence). This CDR3 reads CAWSAIRVNEQFF. DNA of the CDR3: TGTGCCTGGAGCGCCATCCGGGTGAATGAGCAGTTCTTC.

The J gene is TRBJ2-5, the V gene TRBV15, with 11 bases fitting TRBD1. The CDR3 spans 15 residues. Germline V gene data show CDR1 as LNHNV and CDR2 as YYDKDF (reference sequence). The ends lost 5 bases at V and 4 bases at J; junction bases unmatched: 6. CDR3 in DNA: TGTGCCACCAGCGGTGGACAGGGGGCCGGAGAGACCCAGTACTTC. Translated: CATSGGQGAGETQYF.

This sequence joins TRBV7-9 and TRBJ2-2, with 14 bases fitting TRBD2. Germline loops: CDR1 SEHNR, CDR2 FQNEAQ (reference sequence). This CDR3 region has 19 residues. The V gene end was trimmed by 5 bases and the J gene end by 1 base; junction bases not matched to a gene: 9. CDR3 protein: CASSPGTSGGEKNTGELFF. The CDR3 DNA reads as TGTGCCAGCAGCCCCGGGACTAGCGGGGGAGAAAAGAACACCGGGGAGCTGTTTTTT.

The rearrangement links TRBV29-1 to TRBJ2-2; a weak D match, TRBD1 (6 bases). V gave up 4 bases and J gave up 3 bases, with 18 bases separating them. This CDR3 spans 16 amino acids. The germline CDR1 and CDR2 sequences are SQVTM and ANQGSEA. The CDR3 here is CSVGVVPQGDTGELFF. As DNA, the CDR3 is TGCAGCGTTGGGGTCGTTCCACAGGGTGACACCGGGGAGCTGTTTTTT.

This chain connects TRBV4-1 to TRBJ2-3; 8 bases line up with TRBD2. CDR3 length equals 15 residues. CDR1 and CDR2 (germline): MGHRA, YSYEKL. The V and J ends lost 1 base and 0 bases, in that order; junction bases with no gene match: 0. CDR3 residues: CASSQGTSSTDTQYF. The CDR3 DNA reads as TGCGCCAGCAGCCAAGGGACTAGCAGCACAGATACGCAGTATTTT.

The rearrangement links TRBV4-1 to TRBJ2-7, with 12 positions matching TRBD2. The V gene end was trimmed by 4 bases and the J gene end by 2 bases; junction bases not matched to a gene: 3. Germline CDR1 reads MGHRA; CDR2 reads YSYEKL. CDR3 length: 15 amino acids. The CDR3: CASSRRLAGAYEQYF. The CDR3, as DNA: TGCGCCAGCAGCCGCCGACTAGCGGGGGCCTACGAGCAGTACTTC.

The rearrangement links TRBV2 to TRBJ2-7; D ambiguous. Between the trimmed V and J ends, which lost 5 bases and 1 base, there was a span of 12 bases. The CDR3 extends over 14 amino acids. The V gene's germline CDR1 is SNHLY and CDR2 FYNNEI. DNA of the CDR3: TGTGCCAGCAGTCGTCCCGGCATTTCCTACGAGCAGTACTTC. Protein product: CASSRPGISYEQYF.

The genes are TRBV30 and TRBJ1-1; a weak D match, TRBD1 (6 bases). The ends were cut back, 5 bases at V and 4 bases at J, with 11 bases in the middle. Germline V gives CDR1 GTSNPN, CDR2 SVGIG (reference sequence). The CDR3 covers 12 residues. CDR3 DNA sequence: TGTGCCTGGGGACAGTTTGTCACTGAAGCTTTCTTT. Amino acids: CAWGQFVTEAFF.

Here the CDR3 reads CASSFDRDYEQYF. The CDR3 DNA follows: TGTGCCAGCAGCTTCGACAGGGACTACGAGCAGTACTTC. V is TRBV13 and J is TRBJ2-7; 7 bases are a match to TRBD1. CDR3 length: 13 residues. The germline CDR1 and CDR2 sequences are PRHDT and FYEKMQ (reference sequence). V lost 3 bases and J lost 3; bases outside the gene matches: 2.

V and J are TRBV30 and TRBJ2-5; D call uncertain. This CDR3 has 12 residues. From germline, CDR1 is GTSNPN and CDR2 SVGIG (reference sequence). V lost 1 base, J lost 3 bases, and 6 bases lay in between. CDR3 protein: CAWSGIKETQYF. CDR3 coding DNA: TGTGCCTGGAGTGGAATAAAAGAGACCCAGTACTTC.

This clone was counted a few times. V is TRBV9 and J is TRBJ2-5; D is possibly TRBD1 (6 bases). The germline V gene encodes CDR1 SGDLS and CDR2 YYNGEE. Trimming cost V 3 bases and J 3 bases, with 6 bases left between them. This CDR3 is built from 12 residues. CDR3 sequence (DNA): TGTGCCAGCAGCGAGGGGGAAGAGACCCAGTACTTC. This encodes CASSEGEETQYF.

This chain links TRBV5-6 with TRBJ2-7; a possible D gene is TRBD1 (6 bases). CDR3 length equals 13 residues. The V end was cut by 4 bases, the J end by 2 bases, with 10 bases between. Germline-derived CDR1 and CDR2 are SGHDT and YYEEEE. As DNA, the CDR3 is TGTGCCAGCAGCCCGGACAGTACCTACGAGCAGTACTTC. This sequence encodes CASSPDSTYEQYF.

The V gene is TRBV19, the J gene TRBJ2-7, with D tentatively TRBD1 (6 bases). The germline gives CDR1 LNHDA, CDR2 SQIVND (reference sequence). The CDR3 spans 14 residues. V lost 2 bases, J lost 3 bases, and 11 bases lay in between. The CDR3 DNA follows: TGTGCCAGTAGTATATGGGGGCAGAACTACGAGCAGTACTTC. Translated, it gives CASSIWGQNYEQYF. Supplemented by reference TRBV19 and TRBJ2-7, the full variable domain reads DGGITQSPKYLFRKEGQNVTLSCEQNLNHDAMYWYRQDPGQGLRLIYYSQIVNDFQKGDIAEGYSVSREKKESFPLTVTSAQKNPTAFYLCASSIWGQNYEQYFGPGTRLTVT.

The gene calls are TRBV30 and TRBJ1-2, with a possible D match to TRBD1 (6 bases). Germline V gene data show CDR1 as GTSNPN and CDR2 as SVGIG (reference sequence). CDR3 length: 16 amino acids. Between the trimmed V and J ends, which lost 0 bases and 4 bases, there was a span of 18 bases. The CDR3 DNA is TGTGCCTGGAGTGTCCAAGAGGCAGGGGACCCCTATGGCTACACCTTC. Translation gives CAWSVQEAGDPYGYTF.

This clone was recorded a few times. The V call is TRBV27, the J call TRBJ2-2, with a weak D call TRBD1 (6 bases). This CDR3 comprises 15 residues. Looked up from germline, CDR1 is MNHEY and CDR2 is SMNVEV (reference sequence). V lost 5 bases and J 7 bases, leaving 17 bases between the germline ends. In DNA form, the CDR3 reads TGTGCCAGCAGTCCCGGGACAAGCGTTAACGGGGAGCTGTTTTTT. Its translation is CASSPGTSVNGELFF.

The table lists this clone with a few counts. The chain is built from TRBV15 and TRBJ2-2; D possibly corresponds to TRBD1 (6 bases). CDR1 and CDR2 from the germline V gene are LNHNV and YYDKDF (reference sequence). Trimming removed 6 bases at V and 0 bases at J, with 8 bases between. The CDR3 covers 14 residues. The CDR3 here is CATRGATNTGELFF. The CDR3 DNA reads TGTGCCACCAGGGGGGCGACGAACACCGGGGAGCTGTTTTTT.

This clone occurred once. CDR3 loop: CAWSAGVGQPQHF. The CDR3 DNA is TGTGCCTGGAGTGCGGGGGTAGGTCAGCCCCAGCATTTT. The V gene is TRBV30, the J gene TRBJ1-5, with D tentatively TRBD1 (5 bases). Germline V CDR1 and CDR2: GTSNPN, SVGIG (reference sequence). CDR3 length: 13 amino acids. Between the trimmed V and J ends, which lost 1 base and 6 bases, there was a span of 10 bases.

The rearrangement links TRBV30 to TRBJ2-7; D is undetermined. V was trimmed by 6 bases and J by 2 bases, leaving 11 bases between them. Germline V lookup: CDR1 GTSNPN, CDR2 SVGIG (reference sequence). The CDR3 sequence is 12 residues long. The CDR3 DNA is TGTGCCTGTATCGCTGTTACCTACGAGCAGTACTTC. Its protein is CACIAVTYEQYF.

The CDR3: CASSQGTWGGNQPQHF. The CDR3 DNA follows: TGTGCCAGCAGTCAGGGGACCTGGGGGGGCAATCAGCCCCAGCATTTT. This chain connects TRBV27 to TRBJ1-5, with a possible D match to TRBD1 (6 bases). The CDR3 runs to 16 residues. Trimming took off 5 bases at V and 2 bases at J, with 16 bases between the two ends. In germline, CDR1 is MNHEY, CDR2 SMNVEV (reference sequence).

The V and J genes are TRBV7-2 and TRBJ2-1; 9 nucleotides align to TRBD1. Germline CDR1 is SGHTA and CDR2 is FQGNSA. The V gene end was trimmed by 5 bases and the J gene end by 8 bases; junction bases not matched to a gene: 10. The CDR3 has 15 amino acids. The CDR3 nucleotides read TGTGCCAGCAGCCCTCCGGGGACAGGGATGGATGAGCAGTTCTTC. Its protein product is CASSPPGTGMDEQFF.

The chain has TRBV6-5 and TRBJ2-7; tentatively, D is TRBD2 (5 bases). The CDR3 length is 12 residues. Germline V gene lookup returns CDR1 MNHEY and CDR2 SVGAGI. Trimming left V 5 bases short and J 1 base short, with 6 bases between. The CDR3 is CASSPGSYEQYF. The CDR3 bases are TGTGCCAGCAGTCCGGGGTCCTACGAGCAGTACTTC.

The table lists this clone with a few counts. The V call is TRBV10-3, the J call TRBJ2-1; TRBD1 agrees at 9 bases. The V and J ends lost 10 bases and 0 bases, in that order; junction bases with no gene match: 4. Germline lookup yields CDR1 ENHRY and CDR2 SYGVKD. This CDR3 contains 14 residues. As DNA, the CDR3 is TGTGCCACAACGGACAGGGGCTCCTACAATGAGCAGTTCTTC. Its protein product is CATTDRGSYNEQFF.

The chain recombines TRBV6-4 with TRBJ2-6, with 11 bases aligning to TRBD1. CDR3 size: 17 residues. The V gene end was trimmed by 2 bases and the J gene end by 0 bases; junction bases not matched to a gene: 0. Per the germline V gene, CDR1 is MRHNA and CDR2 is SNTAGT. The CDR3 region is CASSDGTGGSGANVLTF. The CDR3 DNA reads as TGTGCCAGCAGTGACGGGACAGGGGGCTCTGGGGCCAACGTCCTGACTTTC.

The rearrangement joins TRBV29-1 to TRBJ2-2; D not resolved. V lost 4 bases, J lost 2 bases, and 2 bases lay in between. The CDR3 totals 11 residues. Germline V gene lookup returns CDR1 SQVTM and CDR2 ANQGSEA. As DNA, the CDR3 is TGCAGCGTTGTTAACACCGGGGAGCTGTTTTTT. Encoded protein: CSVVNTGELFF.